Listed below are T cell receptor beta chains from one sample, sequenced in a study of cytomegalovirus exposure and HLA in healthy donors. Some clones are missing from TCRdb's copy, which holds only in-frame ones; the method was immunoSEQ multiplex PCR. The table shows over 150,000 clones, with 77% occurring only once. Sequences were obtained from PBMCs. These receptors were taken from a woman aged 30 to 39 in good health and CMV-seropositive. Each CDR3 is given without its conserved first and last residue. Each record gives: V gene, CDR3 protein.

v_call: TRBV5-5
cdr3_aa: ASSASGGTEEKLF

v_call: TRBV9
cdr3_aa: ASSGVRSYEQY

v_call: TRBV5-1
cdr3_aa: ASSRRGGLPPYEQY

v_call: TRBV7-8
cdr3_aa: ASSVLTSGVEETQY

v_call: TRBV4-3
cdr3_aa: ASSPGSPQGLWETQY

v_call: TRBV6-7
cdr3_aa: ASSSSGTGKKYEQY

v_call: TRBV5-1
cdr3_aa: ASSLVGTGFDEQY

v_call: TRBV6-5
cdr3_aa: ASSYSVAGEGEQF

v_call: TRBV27
cdr3_aa: ASSPSLSGSSREQY

v_call: TRBV10-1
cdr3_aa: ASSENPSGTTDTQY

v_call: TRBV12-5
cdr3_aa: ASGLGTLNTEAF

v_call: TRBV28
cdr3_aa: ASRPQELLRLEQY

v_call: TRBV6-6
cdr3_aa: ASSRSQGSRTEAF

v_call: TRBV19
cdr3_aa: ASSPKAGLAGGPVETQY

v_call: TRBV5-1
cdr3_aa: ASSPTPDGTNTEAF

v_call: TRBV12-5
cdr3_aa: ASGTPPGQKAF

v_call: TRBV5-6
cdr3_aa: ASSFFDRPYEQY

v_call: TRBV5-5
cdr3_aa: ASSLSGRWEDADTQY

v_call: TRBV5-4
cdr3_aa: ASSLQAANYGYT

v_call: TRBV7-3
cdr3_aa: ASSSPGLADYNEQF

v_call: TRBV4-1
cdr3_aa: ASSLFGASGSYNEQF

v_call: TRBV13
cdr3_aa: ASSPRSVQETQY

v_call: TRBV5-1
cdr3_aa: ASSYEESGIRDTQY

v_call: TRBV6-5
cdr3_aa: ASSYSEQGARETQY

v_call: TRBV6-5
cdr3_aa: ASSYSDSAQPQH

v_call: TRBV28
cdr3_aa: ASSTEGLRNYGYT

v_call: TRBV6-5
cdr3_aa: ASSSGTNYGYT

v_call: TRBV4-3
cdr3_aa: ASSRGIETDYRTDTQY

v_call: TRBV27
cdr3_aa: ASSPTSGRGTGELF

v_call: TRBV30
cdr3_aa: AWSVKPGAQY

v_call: TRBV4-2
cdr3_aa: ASRGTESSYEQY

v_call: TRBV28
cdr3_aa: ASREGPTDTQY

v_call: TRBV7-9
cdr3_aa: ASSPTGTGIGELF

v_call: TRBV5-5
cdr3_aa: ASSLVLPGQIQSNYGYT

v_call: TRBV4-2
cdr3_aa: ASSQVELAGGGDTQY

v_call: TRBV27
cdr3_aa: ASSFGGEQY

v_call: TRBV28
cdr3_aa: ASNLLVGTEAF

v_call: TRBV30
cdr3_aa: AWSVDRISGNTIY

v_call: TRBV18
cdr3_aa: ASSPTAGTGEVIGYGYT

v_call: TRBV9
cdr3_aa: ASSVEGAMETQY

v_call: TRBV21-1
cdr3_aa: ASSTLGGDYGYT

v_call: TRBV5-1
cdr3_aa: ASSARDSYEQY

v_call: TRBV19
cdr3_aa: ASAAAGPTQPQH

v_call: TRBV29-1
cdr3_aa: SVQRGDRSSYEQY

v_call: TRBV9
cdr3_aa: ASSVDGGPNTEAF

v_call: TRBV9
cdr3_aa: ASSLRGLAGVEETQY

v_call: TRBV7-8
cdr3_aa: ASSFGTGDGYT

v_call: TRBV5-1
cdr3_aa: ASSRDPTSGRAGEQF

v_call: TRBV5-6
cdr3_aa: ASSFPGLSEQY

v_call: TRBV10-1
cdr3_aa: ASTDGPRTSGINEQF

v_call: TRBV7-2
cdr3_aa: ASNTGAKNIQY

v_call: TRBV29-1
cdr3_aa: SAYRGFGELF

v_call: TRBV27
cdr3_aa: ASSLFSGPKGGEQY

v_call: TRBV15
cdr3_aa: ATSRGGDGYGYT

v_call: TRBV27
cdr3_aa: ASSFLSTDTQY